This T cell receptor beta chain was sequenced in a study of a mutant IDH1 vaccine in newly diagnosed glioma. Study background: There were eight vaccinations for patients, given in weeks 1, 3, 5, 7, 11, 15, 19 and 23. Vaccine administration was initiated 4-6 weeks following radiotherapy alone, or with temozolomide cycles.

Notes on this clone: As yet, its antigen is unknown.

Libraries were prepared by immunoSEQ multiplex PCR; TCRdb keeps only in-frame clonotypes and omits some of them. The data hold approximately 45,000 clones, with less than 95% observed a single time. Germline V gene lookup returns CDR1 SGHDT and CDR2 YYEEEE. Trimming removed 6 bases from V and 2 bases from J; junction bases left unmatched: 7. The CDR3 is 15 residues long. Noted time point: week 23, last vaccination. Topical imiquimod accompanied each vaccine dose, which consisted of 300 ug of mutant IDH1 20-mer peptide. The origin of this receptor is a man aged 50 to 59 with glioma. V and J are TRBV5-6 and TRBJ1-2; TRBD1 matches 10 bases. The sample here was PBMCs, taken from a glioma patient whose treatment included an IDH1 peptide vaccine. DNA of the CDR3: TGTGCCAGCAAAGCCGGGACAGGGGCAAACTATGGCTACACCTTC. Amino acid sequence: CASKAGTGANYGYTF. The variable domain in full, with the rest retrieved from reference TRBV5-6 and TRBJ1-2, is DAGVTQSPTHLIKTRGQQVTLRCSPKSGHDTVSWYQQALGQGPQFIFQYYEEEERQRGNFPDRFSGHQFPNYSSELNVNALLLGDSALYLCASKAGTGANYGYTFGSGTRLTVV.